One and the same sample provided the 16 T cell receptor beta chains below, sequenced in a study of T-cell reconstitution after alpha-beta-depleted transplantation in children (dated by TCRdb to the mid-2010s). Library preparation employed PCR. Instrument on record: Illumina HiSeq 2500. To normalize quantification of the TCRbeta repertoire, the TCR libraries were built with molecular barcoding that relied on unique molecular identifiers. The public sequencing data were trimmed at Q25 with fastp and processed into clonotypes with MiXCR by TCRdb, which kept only in-frame beta chains. Rows are combined by CDR3 protein, so each entry shows the most common genes and DNA. The sample includes about 980,000 distinct CDR3 sequences, with roughly 29% observed a single time. The leading ten clones occupy about 28% of the sample. The intended sense of this specimen's treatment or condition label: allogeneic hematopoietic cell transplantation with graft depleted of TCRalphabeta T cells and CD19 B cells.

The sample was PBMCs, mostly from graft donor cells, taken 360 days after TCRalphabeta/CD19-depleted stem cell transplant. The receptors were gathered from a boy in the first two years of life who had a stem cell transplant for SCID, so the T cells may come from the graft donor.

The chain is built from TRBV4-1 and TRBJ2-7; a weak D match, TRBD2 (6 bases). The CDR3 has 16 residues. CDR1 and CDR2 (germline): MGHRA, YSYEKL. V gave up 2 bases and J gave up 0 bases, with 14 bases separating them. The CDR3 coding sequence is TGCGCCAGCAGCCAATACTCTGGGGGGAGCTCCTACGAGCAGTACTTC. Amino acid sequence: CASSQYSGGSSYEQYF.

V gene TRBV4-1 combines with J gene TRBJ2-2; D unclear. The V gene lost 5 bases and the J gene lost 11 bases, with 12 bases spanning the gap. The germline gives CDR1 MGHRA, CDR2 YSYEKL. The length of the CDR3 is 12 residues. The CDR3 nucleotides are TGCGCCAGCAGCTCGATCCACCTAGAGCTGTTTTTT. Translation gives CASSSIHLELFF.

This clonotype was counted between two and nine times. This chain links TRBV3-1 with TRBJ2-1, with 10 bases matching TRBD2. Germline assignment: CDR1 LGHDT and CDR2 YNNKEL (reference sequence). This CDR3 has 16 amino acids. V trimming: 4 bases; J trimming: 12 bases; junction bases outside the gene matches: 15. CDR3 amino acids: CASSPIQPSGGPRQFF. CDR3 nucleotide sequence: TGTGCCAGCAGCCCAATACAGCCTAGCGGGGGCCCGCGGCAGTTCTTC.

The sample holds a few counts of this clonotype. The chain uses TRBV6-2 or TRBV6-3 and TRBJ1-5, with 11 bases lining up with TRBD1. The V segment lost 0 bases and the J segment 6 bases; nucleotides outside the gene matches: 1. The CDR3 has 15 amino acids. Germline CDR1 reads MNHEY; CDR2 reads SVGEGT. CDR3 protein: CASSYSGTGGQPQHF. The CDR3 DNA sequence: TGTGCCAGCAGTTACTCCGGGACAGGGGGTCAGCCCCAGCATTTT.

This sequence joins TRBV5-5 and TRBJ2-3; possibly TRBD2 for D (6 bases). The CDR3 sequence is 14 residues long. The germline gives CDR1 SGHKS, CDR2 YYEKEE (reference sequence). Trimming removed 0 bases from V and 5 bases from J, with 10 bases in between. CDR3 bases: TGTGCCAGCAGCTTGGAGTGGGGGGTAGATACGCAGTATTTT. As protein: CASSLEWGVDTQYF.

The chain employs TRBV29-1 and TRBJ2-7; the D gene could be TRBD1 or TRBD2 (5 bases each). Trimming pared 4 bases from V and 0 bases from J, leaving 16 bases between. Germline V CDR1 and CDR2: SQVTM, ANQGSEA. The CDR3 runs 15 residues. CDR3 protein: CSVVEGQANSYEQYF. The CDR3 DNA reads as TGCAGCGTTGTAGAGGGGCAGGCTAACTCCTACGAGCAGTACTTC.

The chain is built from TRBV6-5 and TRBJ2-5; the D gene could be TRBD1 or TRBD2 (5 bases each). Trimming stripped 2 bases from V and 5 bases from J, with 15 bases between. Germline CDR1 and CDR2: MNHEY and SVGAGI. CDR3 size: 15 residues. The CDR3 bases are TGTGCCAGCAGTTACGGGACCATACCCAGGGAGACCCAGTACTTC. Amino acid sequence: CASSYGTIPRETQYF.

This clonotype was detected once. The chain has TRBV5-1 and TRBJ2-5; 7 bases are a match to TRBD2. The trim removed 10 bases at V and 6 bases at J, leaving 9 bases unmatched. The CDR3 length is 12 residues. CDR1 and CDR2 from the germline V gene are SGHRS and YFSETQ. CDR3 protein: CASLGREKTQYF. The CDR3 DNA reads TGCGCCTCCTTGGGGCGGGAGAAGACCCAGTACTTC.

This clonotype showed up just a few times. This chain uses TRBV10-2 with TRBJ2-7, with 7 bases fitting TRBD1. Germline-derived CDR1 and CDR2 are WSHSY and SAAADI. J lost 6 bases, V lost 10 bases, and 9 bases had no gene match. This CDR3 has 12 amino acids. The CDR3 reads CATKGTAGEQYF. The DNA of the CDR3 is TGCGCCACCAAAGGGACAGCTGGCGAGCAGTACTTC.

This clonotype has just a few counts. The CDR3 protein is CASRRDRAYNEQFF. The CDR3 DNA sequence: TGTGCCAGCAGACGGGACAGGGCCTACAATGAGCAGTTCTTC. The chain employs TRBV27 and TRBJ2-1, with TRBD1 identical over 9 bases. After removal of 6 bases from V and 2 bases from J, the junction contained 2 bases not matched to a gene. The CDR3 runs to 14 residues. Germline loops: CDR1 MNHEY, CDR2 SMNVEV (reference sequence).

This chain uses TRBV2 with TRBJ2-7; TRBD1 matches 8 bases. The J segment lost 12 bases and the V segment lost 6 bases, leaving 13 bases of the junction unmatched. Per the germline V gene, CDR1 is SNHLY and CDR2 is FYNNEI. The CDR3 consists of 13 residues. CDR3 DNA sequence: TGTGCCAGCAGGTCGGGACAGGAGGAACAGCCGTACTTC. It specifies CASRSGQEEQPYF.

About this clonotype itself: Mismatch with germline at one junction end may stem from a read error. The chain recombines TRBV6-1 with TRBJ2-2; 10 bases match TRBD2. CDR1 is MNHNS, CDR2 SASEGT, per germline. The CDR3 has 16 amino acids. The CDR3 sequence: CASSEEGLANTGGLFF. The CDR3 bases are TGTGCCAGCAGTGAAGAGGGACTAGCGAACACCGGGGGGCTGTTTTTT.

V is TRBV5-4 and J is TRBJ2-4; 11 bases fit TRBD1. The trim removed 4 bases at V and 2 bases at J, leaving 5 bases unmatched. This CDR3 region has 16 residues. Germline V gene sequence: CDR1 SGHNT, CDR2 YYREEE (reference sequence). The CDR3, as DNA: TGTGCCAGCAGCCTGGGGACAGGGGGTCCCAAAAACATTCAGTACTTC. This sequence encodes CASSLGTGGPKNIQYF.

V and J are TRBV12-3 or TRBV12-4 and TRBJ2-4; D is undetermined. This CDR3 is 15 amino acids long. V was cut by 6 bases and J by 0 bases, with 12 bases left in between. In DNA, the CDR3 is TGTGCCAGCAGCTGGAGTGTTTTAGCCAAAAACATTCAGTACTTC. Translating it yields CASSWSVLAKNIQYF.

This clonotype was seen a handful of times. The chain recombines TRBV4-2 with TRBJ2-7, with unresolved D. Trimming took off 4 bases at V and 1 base at J, with 11 bases between the two ends. CDR3 length equals 14 residues. CDR1 LGHNA and CDR2 YNFKEQ come from the germline V gene. The CDR3 sequence: CASSLDQISYEQYF. CDR3 nucleotides: TGTGCCAGCAGCCTGGACCAAATTTCCTACGAGCAGTACTTC.

This clonotype was seen a few times. The J gene is TRBJ2-5, the V gene TRBV15; unclear D gene. CDR1 is LNHNV and CDR2 is YYDKDF in the germline V gene (reference sequence). CDR3 length equals 15 residues. V dropped 0 bases and J dropped 3 bases, with 11 bases sitting between them. CDR3 coding DNA: TGTGCCACCAGCAGAGATTCGTCCTCAAAAGAGACCCAGTACTTC. Translating gives CATSRDSSSKETQYF.